Included here is one TCR beta chain sequence, with context. Its cognate antigen is unknown. Sequencing used immunoSEQ multiplex PCR; TCRdb keeps in-frame clones, though not all of them. This table holds around 350,000 clones, about 91% found once. This specimen belongs to a study of Ad26.COV2.S vaccination and SARS-CoV-2 variants. Overall study findings and caveats: It is possible that the TCR breadth and depth analyses underestimated the total T cell responses.

J gave up 0 bases and V 5 bases, and 2 bases lay outside the gene matches. This CDR3 contains 14 residues. Germline V gene sequence: CDR1 MNHEY, CDR2 SVGAGI. The source of this sequence is a human donor who had recovered from COVID-19. This specimen was peripheral blood, taken after recovery from COVID-19. The chain joins TRBV6-5 to TRBJ1-2; 8 bases align to TRBD1. The CDR3 DNA follows: TGTGCCAGCAGTACAGGGGGAACTAACTATGGCTACACCTTC. It yields the protein CASSTGGTNYGYTF.